The 15 T cell receptor beta chains listed next were all sequenced from one sample in a study of post-analysis software for immune sequencing data. Study findings and constraints: In patients, TRBV5-6, TRBV5-1 and TRBV20-1 belonged to five or six TRBV segments found more frequently than in controls.

Included in the TCR beta cDNA libraries were unique molecular identifiers. Using its own MiXCR run on the PCR reads, TCRdb lists one record per CDR3 protein. The table has 550,000 to 700,000 distinct CDR3 sequences, roughly 45% seen once. These receptors lack a known antigen. Source material: blood. All receptors come from a girl aged 5-17 years with multiple sclerosis.

The CDR3 reads CASSLGQSHTEAFF. In nucleotides, the CDR3 is TGTGCCAGCAGCTTAGGTCAATCGCACACTGAAGCTTTCTTT. This chain links TRBV7-9 with TRBJ1-1; no clear D gene. Germline lookup yields CDR1 SEHNR and CDR2 FQNEAQ (reference sequence). With 1 base removed from V and 3 bases from J, the gap between germline ends came to 9 bases. CDR3 length: 14 amino acids.

This clonotype has a handful of counts. The gene calls are TRBV12-3 or TRBV12-4 and TRBJ2-7; D perhaps matches TRBD1 (6 bases). With 6 bases removed from V and 4 bases from J, the gap between germline ends came to 13 bases. CDR3 length: 13 amino acids. CDR3 DNA sequence: TGTGCCAGCAGGTCCACAGGGTCGTACGAGCAGTACTTC. It specifies CASRSTGSYEQYF.

The chain joins TRBV11-3 to TRBJ2-1; 11 nucleotides match TRBD2. J lost 4 bases, V lost 5 bases, and 10 bases had no gene match. Germline-derived CDR1 and CDR2 are SGHNT and YENEEA. This CDR3 has 17 residues. Here the CDR3 reads CASSRENSGRAYNEQFF. The CDR3 region has the DNA TGTGCCAGCAGCCGAGAAAATAGCGGGAGGGCGTACAATGAGCAGTTCTTC.

A remark on this clonotype: Germline and junction disagree at one end, which may indicate a read error. The chain has TRBV12-3 or TRBV12-4 and TRBJ1-2; TRBD1 agrees at 12 bases. This CDR3 region has 15 residues. The CDR3, as DNA: TGTGCCAGCTCCTCGGGGACAGGGGGCGCCTATGGCTGCACCTTC. Its translation: CASSSGTGGAYGCTF.

The J gene is TRBJ1-4, the V gene TRBV6-6, with D possibly being TRBD1 (5 bases). Germline V gene data show CDR1 as MNHNY and CDR2 as SVGAGI (reference sequence). Trimming left V 2 bases short and J 6 bases short, with 10 bases between. The CDR3 runs 14 residues. The CDR3 loop is CASSYGRVDEKLFF. CDR3 nucleotide sequence: TGTGCCAGCAGTTACGGCAGGGTAGATGAAAAACTGTTTTTT.

The chain couples TRBV24-1 to TRBJ1-2, with D perhaps matching TRBD1 (5 bases). The V end lost 1 base, the J end lost 6 bases, and 17 bases lay between the germline ends. This CDR3 has 16 amino acids. Germline V CDR1 and CDR2: KGHDR, SFDVKD. CDR3 nucleotide sequence: TGTGCCACCAGTGATTTCTCTGGGCAGGGTCGAGATGGCTACACCTTC. Translation: CATSDFSGQGRDGYTF.

The V call is TRBV28, the J call TRBJ1-4; no clear D. CDR1 is MDHEN and CDR2 is SYDVKM in the germline V gene. The CDR3 extends over 12 amino acids. Trimming removed 6 bases at V and 8 bases at J, with 10 bases between. The CDR3, as DNA: TGTGCCAGCAGAGTCCGGGAGGAAAAACTGTTTTTT. This encodes CASRVREEKLFF. Combining the CDR3 with reference TRBV28 and TRBJ1-4 gives the whole variable domain DVKVTQSSRYLVKRTGEKVFLECVQDMDHENMFWYRQDPGLGLRLIYFSYDVKMKEKGDIPEGYSVSREKKERFSLILESASTNQTSMYLCASRVREEKLFFGSGTQLSVL.

This clonotype was counted once. V and J are TRBV3-1 and TRBJ2-7; the D call may be TRBD1 or TRBD2 (5 bases each). Germline CDR1 reads LGHDT; CDR2 reads YNNKEL (reference sequence). CDR3 size: 15 residues. Trimming stripped 0 bases from V and 0 bases from J, with 9 bases between. The CDR3 loop reads CASSQEGVGSYEQYF. The CDR3 nucleotides are TGTGCCAGCAGCCAAGAGGGGGTTGGCTCCTACGAGCAGTACTTC.

This sequence joins TRBV7-2 and TRBJ1-2; D is uncertain. Germline V CDR1 and CDR2: SGHTA, FQGNSA. The CDR3 length is 12 residues. The V end lost 2 bases, the J end lost 11 bases, and 12 bases lay between the germline ends. CDR3 nucleotides: TGTGCCAGCAGCTTATGGATGGGCGAGTACACCTTC. As protein: CASSLWMGEYTF.

This clonotype was counted only a few times. The chain combines TRBV20-1 with TRBJ1-6; 8 bases match TRBD1. The V gene's germline CDR1 is DFQATT and CDR2 SNEGSKA (reference sequence). V shed 6 bases and J 8 bases; nucleotides not matched to a gene: 6. This CDR3 is built from 13 residues. CDR3: CSATVDRDSPLHF. CDR3 coding DNA: TGCAGTGCAACCGTGGACAGGGATTCACCCCTCCACTTT.

In its sample, this clonotype was seen a few times. The rearrangement joins TRBV12-3 or TRBV12-4 to TRBJ2-1; 9 bases line up with TRBD1. V trimming: 5 bases; J trimming: 8 bases; junction bases outside the gene matches: 7. The CDR3 loop spans 14 amino acids. In nucleotides, the CDR3 is TGTGCCAGCAGTCAACGGGACAGGGTCGATGAGCAGTTCTTC. Its translation: CASSQRDRVDEQFF.

CDR3 sequence (DNA): TGCAGTGCTAGCGGGGCGGGCGCCTACGAGCAGTACTTC. Residues: CSASGAGAYEQYF. The rearrangement joins TRBV20-1 to TRBJ2-7, with D possibly called TRBD1 or TRBD2 (5 bases each). The CDR3 is 13 residues long. CDR1 DFQATT and CDR2 SNEGSKA come from the germline V gene (reference sequence). Trimming removed 3 bases from V and 2 bases from J, with 11 bases in between.

This rearrangement joins TRBV7-3 to TRBJ2-3, with 8 bases identical to TRBD2. Germline CDR1 and CDR2: SGHTA and FQGTGA. The CDR3 loop spans 15 amino acids. V lost 3 bases and J lost 4; bases outside the gene matches: 6. The CDR3 DNA sequence: TGTGCCAGCAGCTTTCTCGGGGGGGCCCCAGATACGCAGTATTTT. Encoded protein: CASSFLGGAPDTQYF.

Of note for this clonotype: Its ends do not fully match the called genes, so a read error is possible. The genes are TRBV10-3 and TRBJ2-7; D is perhaps TRBD2 (5 bases). The DNA end favors TRBJ2-5, so the J call may be wrong. The germline gives CDR1 ENHRY, CDR2 SYGVKD. This CDR3 contains 12 residues. CDR3 sequence reads: CAFRTGSETQYF. The CDR3 DNA follows: TGTGCCTTCAGGACGGGGTCCGAGACCCAGTACTTC.

This clonotype has only a few counts. The rearrangement links TRBV12-3 or TRBV12-4 to TRBJ2-5; no firm D call. V lost 1 base to trimming and J lost 0 bases, with 6 bases between them. CDR3 length: 14 residues. CDR3 sequence (DNA): TGTGCCAGCAGTTTAGACTACAACCAAGAGACCCAGTACTTC. It codes for CASSLDYNQETQYF.